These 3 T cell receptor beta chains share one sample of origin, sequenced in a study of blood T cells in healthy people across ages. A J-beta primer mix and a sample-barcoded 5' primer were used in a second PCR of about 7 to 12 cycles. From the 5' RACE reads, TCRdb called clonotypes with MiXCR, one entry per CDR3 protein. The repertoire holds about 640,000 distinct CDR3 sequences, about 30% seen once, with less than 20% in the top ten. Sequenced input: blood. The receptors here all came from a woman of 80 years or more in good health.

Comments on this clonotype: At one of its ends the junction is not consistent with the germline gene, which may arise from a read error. CDR3 in amino acids: CAGSSDTTFDEQYF. The CDR3 DNA sequence: TGTGCCGGCAGCTCCGATACGACATTTGACGAGCAGTACTTC. The V call is TRBV7-9, the J call TRBJ2-7; no definite D call. The CDR3 is 14 residues long. Germline V CDR1 and CDR2: SEHNR, FQNEAQ (reference sequence).

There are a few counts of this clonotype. CDR3 nucleotide sequence: TGTGCCAGCAGTTCAACCACTAGCGGGGGGGGAAGAAACTTCCAAGAGACCCAGTACTTC. The encoded protein is CASSSTTSGGGRNFQETQYF. The V gene is TRBV7-3, the J gene TRBJ2-5, with 13 bases that match TRBD2. The CDR3 is made up of 20 amino acids. CDR1 is SGHTA and CDR2 is FQGTGA in the germline V gene. With 6 bases clipped from V and 1 base from J, the junction kept 17 bases outside the gene matches.

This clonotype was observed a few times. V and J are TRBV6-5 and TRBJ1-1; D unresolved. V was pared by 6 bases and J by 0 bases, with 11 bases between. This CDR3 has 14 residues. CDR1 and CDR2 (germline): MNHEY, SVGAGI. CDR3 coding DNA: TGTGCCAGCAGCGAAAACGCAATGAACACTGAAGCTTTCTTT. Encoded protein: CASSENAMNTEAFF.